This T cell receptor (beta chain) stems from a study of blood T cell repertoires in COVID-19. Trimming removed 8 bases at V and 0 bases at J, with 16 bases between. This CDR3 has 15 amino acids. Germline V gives CDR1 MGHDK, CDR2 SYGVNS. Study processing details: Reference gene primer amplification gave nucleated cell count estimates. The method was immunoSEQ multiplex PCR; TCRdb's version includes in-frame clones alone and lacks a portion of them. For V, J and clone size, that table is used; D and trimming come from the DNA. The sample gives fewer than 350,000 clones, 65% to 90% of which show up once; 2.5% to 3% is in the top ten.

The TCR was taken from a woman aged 60 to 75 with active or convalescent COVID-19. Sequenced material: peripheral blood. The V gene is TRBV25-1, the J gene TRBJ1-2, with D unresolved. In DNA form, the CDR3 reads TGTGCCAGCGGGCAAGGGTGGGGAGCTAACTATGGCTACACCTTC. It specifies CASGQGWGANYGYTF.